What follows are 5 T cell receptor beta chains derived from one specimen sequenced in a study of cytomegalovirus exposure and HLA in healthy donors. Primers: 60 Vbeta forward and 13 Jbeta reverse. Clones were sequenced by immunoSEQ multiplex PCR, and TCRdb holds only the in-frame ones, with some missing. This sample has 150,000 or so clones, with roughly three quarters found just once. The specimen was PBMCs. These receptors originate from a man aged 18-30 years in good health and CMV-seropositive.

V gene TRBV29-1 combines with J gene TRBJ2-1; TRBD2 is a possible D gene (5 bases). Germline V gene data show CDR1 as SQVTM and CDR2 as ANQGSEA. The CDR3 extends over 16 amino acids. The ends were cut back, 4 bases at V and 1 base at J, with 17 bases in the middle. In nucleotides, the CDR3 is TGCAGCGTTGTTGGGAGTGACGAATCTTCCTACAATGAGCAGTTCTTC. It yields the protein CSVVGSDESSYNEQFF.

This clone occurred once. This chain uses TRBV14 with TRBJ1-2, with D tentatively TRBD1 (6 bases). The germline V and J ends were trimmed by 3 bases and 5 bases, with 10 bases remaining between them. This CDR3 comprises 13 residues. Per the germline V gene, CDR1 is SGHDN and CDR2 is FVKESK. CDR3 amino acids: CASSQQTGYGYTF. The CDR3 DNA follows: TGTGCCAGCAGCCAGCAAACAGGGTATGGCTACACCTTC.

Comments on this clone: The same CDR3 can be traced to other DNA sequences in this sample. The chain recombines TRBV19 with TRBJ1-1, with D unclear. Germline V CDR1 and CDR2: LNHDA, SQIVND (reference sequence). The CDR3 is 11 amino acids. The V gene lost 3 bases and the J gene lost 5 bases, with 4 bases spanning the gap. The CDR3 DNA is TGTGCCAGTAGTATTTATACTGAAGCTTTCTTT. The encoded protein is CASSIYTEAFF.

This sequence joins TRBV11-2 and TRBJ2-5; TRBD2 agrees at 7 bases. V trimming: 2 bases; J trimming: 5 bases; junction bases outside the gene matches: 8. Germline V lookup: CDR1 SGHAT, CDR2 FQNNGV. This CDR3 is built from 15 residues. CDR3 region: CASSLREGPQETQYF. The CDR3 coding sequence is TGTGCCAGCAGCTTAAGGGAGGGGCCCCAGGAGACCCAGTACTTC.

The CDR3 DNA reads TGTGCCAGCCAAGCACAGGGGGGTGGGTACGAGCCCCAGCATTTT. This gives the protein CASQAQGGGYEPQHF. The rearrangement uses TRBV27 and TRBJ1-5; 8 bases are shared with TRBD1. J was trimmed by 8 bases and V by 8 bases; bases with no gene match: 14. This CDR3 spans 15 amino acids. CDR1 is MNHEY, CDR2 SMNVEV, per germline (reference sequence).